This entry describes one T cell receptor beta chain. This sample is part of a study of CD8 T cells in Susac syndrome. There are 16 residues in the CDR3. Germline CDR1 reads MDHEN; CDR2 reads SYDVKM. V shed 5 bases and J 11 bases; nucleotides not matched to a gene: 12. Peripheral blood CD8+ and CD4+ T cells were profiled by TCR beta sequencing. The study used healthy donors as controls matched for age and sex. Both CD4+ and CD8+ T cells were negatively isolated, and TEMRA cells underwent FACS enrichment. When the RNA was reverse transcribed, random hexamers were used with an input of about 0.5 to 1 ug. TCRdb passed the immunoSEQ multiplex PCR reads through MiXCR, listing each CDR3 protein once. The table includes roughly 140,000 distinct CDR3 sequences, 90% to 95% detected once.

Input material: CD8+ T cells from PBMCs. The TCR was taken from a human donor in good health. The chain uses TRBV28 and TRBJ1-4, with TRBD1 matching over 12 bases. The chain's CDR3 is CASSPLRGTGGVKLFF. As DNA, the CDR3 is TGTGCCAGCAGTCCTTTAAGGGGGACAGGGGGCGTGAAACTGTTTTTT.